These 25 T cell receptor beta chains came from one sample sequenced in a study of T cells after yellow fever vaccination. In TCRdb, the 5' RACE reads were re-called with MiXCR into one record per CDR3 protein. Of hundreds of thousands of distinct CDR3 sequences listed, 8.5% to 9% are singletons. This specimen consisted of PBMCs, obtained on the day of the first yellow fever vaccination. The receptor source for this set is a man between 18 and 35 years old who received the YFV17D yellow fever vaccine.

V gene TRBV7-8 combines with J gene TRBJ1-2; tentative D call: TRBD1 (5 bases). The CDR3 is 16 residues long. V lost 5 bases and J 2 bases, leaving 18 bases between the germline ends. Germline CDR1 reads SGHVS; CDR2 reads FQNEAQ. The CDR3 DNA reads TGTGCCAGCAGCAAGATCGGGACCTTAGCGAACTATGGCTACACCTTC. Its translation is CASSKIGTLANYGYTF.

The chain couples TRBV6-2 or TRBV6-3 to TRBJ2-4, with TRBD2 identical over 7 bases. Germline CDR1 is MNHEY and CDR2 is SVGEGT. The CDR3 has 11 amino acids. Trimming at V came to 6 bases and at J to 12 bases, leaving 5 bases not matched to a gene. The CDR3 coding sequence is TGTGCCAGCAGGGGGGGGATAAGTCAGTACTTC. Amino acids: CASRGGISQYF.

At least ten counts were recorded for this clonotype. The chain carries TRBV5-1 and TRBJ2-1; TRBD2 is a possible D gene (6 bases). Deletions cut 0 bases from V and 7 bases from J, with 11 bases between. The CDR3 covers 14 residues. Per the germline V gene, CDR1 is SGHRS and CDR2 is YFSETQ. The DNA of the CDR3 is TGCGCCAGCAGCTTGGTTTTTGGGGGGAATGAGCAGTTCTTC. It translates to CASSLVFGGNEQFF.

This clonotype was detected many times. The chain employs TRBV29-1 and TRBJ2-2; D uncertain. Trimming removed 4 bases from V and 5 bases from J, with 11 bases in between. This CDR3 has 13 residues. The germline CDR1 and CDR2 sequences are SQVTM and ANQGSEA. CDR3 bases: TGCAGCGTTGTGTCCAGCAAAACCGGGGAGCTGTTTTTT. Amino acids: CSVVSSKTGELFF.

The CDR3 coding sequence is TGTGCCAGCAGTTTATTGACCGTGAACACCGGGGAGCTGTTTTTT. Its translation: CASSLLTVNTGELFF. V usage is TRBV12-3 or TRBV12-4 and J usage is TRBJ2-2; no reliable D call. The CDR3 runs to 15 residues. V lost 2 bases, J lost 1 base, and 8 bases lay in between.

This chain links TRBV29-1 with TRBJ2-5, with TRBD2 identical over 9 bases. There are 13 residues in the CDR3. The V segment lost 4 bases and the J segment 4 bases; nucleotides outside the gene matches: 4. Germline lookup yields CDR1 SQVTM and CDR2 ANQGSEA. The CDR3 nucleotides are TGCAGCGTTGGGTCACTAGCGGGAGAGACCCAGTACTTC. Amino acid sequence: CSVGSLAGETQYF.

This clonotype has just a few counts. The CDR3 bases are TGCGCCAGCAGCTTCGGAGGGTTCGAGACCCAGTACTTC. Protein sequence: CASSFGGFETQYF. The rearrangement uses TRBV5-1 and TRBJ2-5, with a possible D match to TRBD2 (6 bases). Per germline, CDR1 SGHRS and CDR2 YFSETQ. The V end was cut by 2 bases, the J end by 5 bases, with 10 bases between. The CDR3 contains 13 residues.

J is TRBJ1-6 and V is TRBV5-1; weak D call: TRBD1 (5 bases). Germline V lookup: CDR1 SGHRS, CDR2 YFSETQ. This CDR3 contains 16 residues. Trimming left V 3 bases short and J 5 bases short, with 15 bases between. The CDR3 spells CASSWTATGDNSPLHF. The DNA for the CDR3 is TGCGCCAGCAGCTGGACCGCAACAGGCGATAATTCACCCCTCCACTTT.

V usage is TRBV6-1 and J usage is TRBJ2-6, with TRBD1 as a possible D gene (5 bases). The germline V and J ends were trimmed by 5 bases and 1 base, with 12 bases remaining between them. The germline CDR1 and CDR2 sequences are MNHNS and SASEGT. The CDR3 contains 16 residues. The CDR3 DNA reads as TGTGCCAGCAGTCAGGGTCGTGGGTCTGGGGCCAACGTCCTGACTTTC. Amino acid sequence: CASSQGRGSGANVLTF.

This chain connects TRBV7-9 to TRBJ1-3; TRBD1 matches at 7 bases. V lost 1 base to trimming and J lost 0 bases; unmatched junction nucleotides: 0. Germline loops: CDR1 SEHNR, CDR2 FQNEAQ (reference sequence). The CDR3 is 15 amino acids. The CDR3 coding sequence is TGTGCCAGCAGCTTAGGGGACAGCTCTGGAAACACCATATATTTT. Amino acid sequence: CASSLGDSSGNTIYF. The full variable domain, rest sourced from reference TRBV7-9 and TRBJ1-3, is DTGVSQNPRHKITKRGQNVTFRCDPISEHNRLYWYRQTLGQGPEFLTYFQNEAQLEKSRLLSDRFSAERPKGSFSTLEIQRTEQGDSAMYLCASSLGDSSGNTIYFGEGSWLTVV.

The chain has TRBV10-3 and TRBJ2-1, with 11 bases identical to TRBD1. The germline gives CDR1 ENHRY, CDR2 SYGVKD. This CDR3 has 13 amino acids. V gave up 10 bases and J gave up 7 bases; unmatched junction bases: 6. In nucleotides, the CDR3 is TGTGCCACCGGGACAGGGGGTATGAATGAGCAGTTCTTC. It yields the protein CATGTGGMNEQFF.

This rearrangement joins TRBV12-3 or TRBV12-4 to TRBJ1-5, with TRBD1 matching over 8 bases. V shed 6 bases, J shed 6 bases, and the junction held 4 bases outside the gene matches. The CDR3 runs 13 residues. The CDR3 DNA reads TGTGCCAGCAGGACGGACAGGGTTCAGCCCCAGCATTTT. Protein product: CASRTDRVQPQHF.

This clonotype was seen a handful of times. V gene TRBV7-8 combines with J gene TRBJ1-2; D ambiguous. The germline V and J ends were trimmed by 3 bases and 1 base, with 12 bases remaining between them. This CDR3 has 15 residues. Germline CDR1 SGHVS, CDR2 FQNEAQ. CDR3 sequence reads: CASSFRDADNYGYTF. In nucleotides, the CDR3 is TGTGCCAGCAGCTTTCGCGACGCAGATAACTATGGCTACACCTTC. Drawing the rest from reference TRBV7-8 and TRBJ1-2, the complete variable domain is GAGVSQSPRYKVAKRGQDVALRCDPISGHVSLFWYQQALGQGPEFLTYFQNEAQLDKSGLPSDRFFAERPEGSVSTLKIQRTQQEDSAVYLCASSFRDADNYGYTFGSGTRLTVV.

The chain combines TRBV5-1 with TRBJ1-5; D is ambiguous. The CDR3 runs 14 residues. In germline, CDR1 is SGHRS, CDR2 YFSETQ. V was cut by 0 bases and J by 7 bases, with 11 bases left in between. The CDR3 bases are TGCGCCAGCAGCTTGGGGGCAGATTTGCAGCCCCAGCATTTT. Its translation is CASSLGADLQPQHF.

This clonotype was recorded at least ten times. The chain couples TRBV12-3 or TRBV12-4 to TRBJ2-7, with 7 nucleotides matching TRBD2. This CDR3 region has 13 residues. V was pared by 5 bases and J by 7 bases, with 8 bases of the junction left unmatched. CDR3 nucleotide sequence: TGTGCCAGCAGTCCTATGGACGGGGGGGAGCAGTACTTC. It codes for CASSPMDGGEQYF.

There are a few counts of this clonotype. The V call is TRBV6-1, the J call TRBJ2-5; D is perhaps TRBD1 (6 bases). CDR1 and CDR2 (germline): MNHNS, SASEGT. The CDR3 consists of 13 residues. V was trimmed by 10 bases and J by 5 bases, leaving 17 bases between them. The CDR3 loop reads CATSRDNSETQYF. CDR3 coding DNA: TGTGCCACCTCCCGGGACAATAGCGAGACCCAGTACTTC.

The chain joins TRBV7-8 to TRBJ2-5, with 8 nucleotides matching TRBD2. Germline CDR1 and CDR2: SGHVS and FQNEAQ. With V trimmed by 5 bases and J by 2 bases, 7 bases remained unmatched. The CDR3 contains 15 residues. CDR3 nucleotide sequence: TGTGCCAGCAGCCAAAATAGCGGGGAACAAGAGACCCAGTACTTC. It is translated as CASSQNSGEQETQYF.

The table lists this clonotype with many counts. This chain links TRBV4-3 with TRBJ2-6; 7 nucleotides match TRBD1. Germline assignment: CDR1 LGHNA and CDR2 YSLEER. The V and J ends lost 0 bases and 1 base, in that order; junction bases with no gene match: 6. The CDR3 is 18 residues long. The chain's CDR3 is CASSQERNRGSGANVLTF. The CDR3, as DNA: TGCGCCAGCAGCCAAGAGCGAAACAGGGGTTCTGGGGCCAACGTCCTGACTTTC.

This clonotype was seen ten or more times. The rearrangement links TRBV4-2 to TRBJ2-3; TRBD2 might be the D (5 bases). Germline CDR1 LGHNA, CDR2 YNFKEQ. CDR3 length: 13 amino acids. The V and J ends lost 4 bases and 6 bases respectively, with 11 bases between them. The CDR3 loop reads CASSPREGDTQYF. As DNA, the CDR3 is TGTGCCAGCAGCCCCCGCGAGGGCGATACGCAGTATTTT.

This clonotype was observed a few times. The CDR3 spells CASSWDWANVLTF. The CDR3 bases are TGTGCCAGCAGCTGGGACTGGGCCAACGTCCTGACTTTC. This chain connects TRBV5-4 to TRBJ2-6; D may be TRBD2 (6 bases). The V gene lost 3 bases and the J gene lost 5 bases, with 6 bases spanning the gap. This CDR3 has 13 residues. Per germline, CDR1 SGHNT and CDR2 YYREEE (reference sequence).

The CDR3 DNA follows: TGTGCCAGCAGCCAACACCGGGCTGATGGGTATGGCTACACCTTC. Translated, it gives CASSQHRADGYGYTF. The V and J genes are TRBV6-1 and TRBJ1-2, with D uncertain. The V gene's germline CDR1 is MNHNS and CDR2 SASEGT. CDR3 length equals 15 residues. V shed 6 bases and J shed 5 bases, with 19 bases lying between them.

V usage is TRBV27 and J usage is TRBJ2-7, with TRBD2 identical over 10 bases. The CDR3 covers 17 residues. Trimming cost V 0 bases and J 5 bases; bases outside gene matches: 10. Germline V gives CDR1 MNHEY, CDR2 SMNVEV (reference sequence). CDR3 protein: CASSLSISGGAMDEQYF. In DNA form, the CDR3 reads TGTGCCAGCAGTTTATCGATCAGCGGGGGGGCCATGGACGAGCAGTACTTC.

This clonotype has a count of ten or more. The chain uses TRBV28 and TRBJ1-2; D is unresolved. Between the trimmed V and J ends, which lost 9 bases and 4 bases, there was a span of 18 bases. CDR1 MDHEN and CDR2 SYDVKM come from the germline V gene. The CDR3 is 14 residues long. CDR3 DNA sequence: TGTGCCAGTGAGCCCCAGGCCATTCCCTATGGCTACACCTTC. This gives the protein CASEPQAIPYGYTF.

This clonotype has a handful of counts. CDR3 in amino acids: CASSVRDRFIGELFF. The CDR3 DNA follows: TGTGCCAGCAGCGTCCGGGACAGGTTCATCGGGGAGCTGTTTTTT. V and J are TRBV2 and TRBJ2-2, with 8 bases lining up with TRBD1. The CDR3 contains 15 residues. V was clipped by 6 bases and J by 7 bases; unmatched bases: 10. Germline assignment: CDR1 SNHLY and CDR2 FYNNEI.

This clonotype was seen ten or more times. The chain's CDR3 is CASRSDSYYGYTF. CDR3 bases: TGTGCCAGCAGGTCGGACAGCTACTATGGCTACACCTTC. The V call is TRBV27, the J call TRBJ1-2; possible D gene TRBD1, 6 bases. The germline V and J ends were trimmed by 6 bases and 3 bases, with 11 bases remaining between them. The CDR3 is 13 residues long. Germline V gene lookup returns CDR1 MNHEY and CDR2 SMNVEV (reference sequence).